Presented here are 5 T cell receptor beta chains from one specimen sequenced in a study of shared clonotypes between healthy human individuals. Here immunoSEQ multiplex PCR was the method, and the copy in TCRdb shows in-frame clones only, minus some. The sample carries hundreds of thousands of clones, roughly 95% recorded once. Material: naive CD4+ T cells sorted from blood. The subset: CD45RA+ positively selected. The receptors shown here come from a woman in her twenties or thirties in good health.

The chain recombines TRBV19 with TRBJ1-5, with 7 bases aligning to TRBD1. With 6 bases clipped from V and 0 bases from J, the junction kept 11 bases outside the gene matches. The CDR3 consists of 17 residues. Germline V gene lookup returns CDR1 LNHDA and CDR2 SQIVND (reference sequence). In nucleotides, the CDR3 is TGTGCCAGTAGGGCGGGACAGCCTCAATATAGCAATCAGCCCCAGCATTTT. Translated, it gives CASRAGQPQYSNQPQHF.

This clone was recorded once. The chain joins TRBV2 to TRBJ1-1, with D uncertain. CDR3 size: 14 residues. CDR1 SNHLY and CDR2 FYNNEI come from the germline V gene. V was trimmed by 1 base and J by 0 bases, leaving 6 bases between them. The CDR3 is CASSEGRMNTEAFF. DNA for the CDR3: TGTGCCAGCAGTGAAGGACGGATGAACACTGAAGCTTTCTTT.

The CDR3 protein is CASAPGQWNEQYF. The CDR3 nucleotides are TGTGCCAGTGCTCCGGGACAGTGGAACGAGCAGTACTTC. This chain links TRBV19 with TRBJ2-7; 7 bases match TRBD1. The J segment lost 5 bases and the V segment lost 8 bases, leaving 9 bases of the junction unmatched. The V gene's germline CDR1 is LNHDA and CDR2 SQIVND (reference sequence). This CDR3 is built from 13 residues.

The chain joins TRBV11-2 to TRBJ2-5; 7 nucleotides agree with TRBD1. V was clipped by 6 bases and J by 4 bases; unmatched bases: 8. Germline CDR1 SGHAT, CDR2 FQNNGV. The CDR3 covers 14 residues. In DNA, the CDR3 is TGTGCCAGCAGAGAACACAGGGGACCAGAGACCCAGTACTTC. Translating gives CASREHRGPETQYF. The full variable domain, completed using reference TRBV11-2 and TRBJ2-5, is EAGVAQSPRYKIIEKRQSVAFWCNPISGHATLYWYQQILGQGPKLLIQFQNNGVVDDSQLPKDRFSAERLKGVDSTLKIQPAKLEDSAVYLCASREHRGPETQYFGPGTRLLVL.

This sequence joins TRBV6-5 and TRBJ2-5, with 8 bases that match TRBD2. The CDR3 extends over 15 amino acids. Losses at the gene ends were 6 bases for V and 2 bases for J; bases not matched to a gene: 8. Germline lookup yields CDR1 MNHEY and CDR2 SVGAGI. CDR3 nucleotide sequence: TGTGCCAGCAGAAGAACTAGCGGAGGACAAGAGACCCAGTACTTC. Translating it yields CASRRTSGGQETQYF.